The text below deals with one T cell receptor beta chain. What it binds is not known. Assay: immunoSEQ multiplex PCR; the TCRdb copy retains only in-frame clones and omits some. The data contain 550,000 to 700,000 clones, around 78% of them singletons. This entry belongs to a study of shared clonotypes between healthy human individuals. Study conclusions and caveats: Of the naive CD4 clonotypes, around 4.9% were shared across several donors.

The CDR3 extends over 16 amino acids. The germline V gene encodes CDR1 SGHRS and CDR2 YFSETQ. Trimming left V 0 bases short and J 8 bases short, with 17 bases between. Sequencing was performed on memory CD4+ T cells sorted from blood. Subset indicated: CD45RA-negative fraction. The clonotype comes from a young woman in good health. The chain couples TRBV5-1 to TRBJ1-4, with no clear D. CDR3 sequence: CASSLEGAGSREKLFF. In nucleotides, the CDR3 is TGCGCCAGCAGCTTGGAAGGAGCAGGAAGTAGGGAAAAACTGTTTTTT.